Below, one TCR beta chain is given with its context. The target antigen is unknown. TCRdb's copy holds only in-frame clones and misses some; the assay was immunoSEQ multiplex PCR. The sample holds under 150,000 clones; around nine tenths are singletons and the top ten take less than 4%. Deletions cut 7 bases from V and 2 bases from J, with 23 bases between. CDR3 size: 17 residues. The germline V gene has CDR1 KGHSH and CDR2 LQKENI. This entry is derived from a study of T cell responses to AZD1222 COVID-19 vaccine. Study-wide points: Nearly half of spike-specific TCRs reportedly go after variant regions that carry no mutations. Spike-wide coverage was observed for vaccine-associated CD4 TCRs, with dominant responses at 160-218 and 743-854.

This TCR came from an adult in good health. The chain uses TRBV18 and TRBJ2-5; D is ambiguous. Sequenced here: peripheral blood, sampled on day 0 of AZD1222 vaccination. In DNA, the CDR3 is TGTGCCAGCTTGCCGGCACCGGTGGGTCCTGGACAAGAGACCCAGTACTTC. Its translation: CASLPAPVGPGQETQYF.